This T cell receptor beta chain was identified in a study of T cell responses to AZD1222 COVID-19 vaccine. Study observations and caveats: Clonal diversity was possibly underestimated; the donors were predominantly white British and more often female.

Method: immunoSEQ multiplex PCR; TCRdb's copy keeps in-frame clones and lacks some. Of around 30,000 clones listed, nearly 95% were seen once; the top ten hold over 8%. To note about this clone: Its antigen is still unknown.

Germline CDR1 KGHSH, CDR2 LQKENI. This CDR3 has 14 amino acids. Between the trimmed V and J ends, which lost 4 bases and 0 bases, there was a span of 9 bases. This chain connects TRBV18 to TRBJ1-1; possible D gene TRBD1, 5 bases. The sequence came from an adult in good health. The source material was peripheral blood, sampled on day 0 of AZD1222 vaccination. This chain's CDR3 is CASSLGQMNTEAFF. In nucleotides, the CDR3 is TGTGCCAGCTCACTAGGACAAATGAACACTGAAGCTTTCTTT.